This T cell receptor (beta chain) comes out of a study of blood T cell repertoires in COVID-19. Turning to the study itself: The United States, Italy and Spain were the sources of the acute and convalescent COVID-19 samples. The cDNA or gDNA used as material had been derived from T cells, B-cell-depleted T cells, or PBMCs.

V dropped 6 bases and J dropped 10 bases, with 15 bases sitting between them. CDR3 length: 12 amino acids. It was during active infection that Seattle patients were enrolled and then longitudinally followed. In the original processing: Amplification of reference gene primers was used by the study to estimate nucleated cell counts. Only in-frame clones appear in the TCRdb table, and some are missing; sequencing was by immunoSEQ multiplex PCR. That table supplies the V and J calls and clone size; D and trimming were determined from the DNA. The sample consists of around 94,000 clones, 87% of them appearing once.

Sequencing used peripheral blood. The V gene is TRBV12-3 or TRBV12-4, the J gene TRBJ1-1; D gene uncertain. This receptor was taken from a woman between 45 and 65 years old with COVID-19, enrolled during active disease. The CDR3 region has the DNA TGTGCCAGCAGGTCCAGTGCGCCGGGAGCTTTCTTT. Translated: CASRSSAPGAFF.